The source of this T cell receptor (beta chain) is a study of blood T cells in healthy people across ages. Whole-study context: Per every two T cells, about one barcoded beta molecule was captured by template switching. Study conclusions and caveats: Age showed a roughly linear inverse relationship with TCR beta diversity per million T cells. PBMC samples, being unsorted, prevented any conclusive comparison of naive and antigen-experienced cells.

The authors ran a second PCR of about 6 to 12 cycles using a sample-barcoded 5' primer and a J-beta primer mix. Via MiXCR, TCRdb re-called the 5' RACE reads, giving one row per CDR3 protein. The sample holds 920,000 or so distinct CDR3 sequences, 40% to 55% seen once. The CDR3 covers 13 residues. V dropped 2 bases and J dropped 3 bases, with 8 bases sitting between them. As concerns this clonotype: Its antigen is currently unknown.

The receptor was isolated from a woman in her sixties in good health. The genes are TRBV12-3 or TRBV12-4 and TRBJ2-7, with D possibly matching TRBD2 (5 bases). The specimen sequenced was blood. The CDR3 sequence: CASSLTRDYEQYF. The CDR3 nucleotides read TGTGCCAGCAGTTTAACTAGAGACTACGAGCAGTACTTC.